One and the same sample provided the 32 T cell receptor beta chains below, sequenced in a study of identical twins. TCRdb fed the 5' RACE reads into MiXCR, producing one record per CDR3 protein. Among 210,000 or so distinct CDR3 sequences listed, around a sixth were seen once. This same sample was also part of a study on T cells expressing NK-cell markers.

Sequencing was carried out using CD8+ T cells sorted from blood. The receptors stem from a young woman in good health.

The chain employs TRBV3-1 and TRBJ2-3, with a possible D match to TRBD2 (6 bases). V lost 1 base and J 3 bases, leaving 20 bases between the germline ends. The CDR3 length is 18 residues. Germline V lookup: CDR1 LGHDT, CDR2 YNNKEL (reference sequence). CDR3 coding DNA: TGTGCCAGCAGCCAAGGCGGTGGACTGGACTACCAAACAGATACGCAGTATTTT. It codes for CASSQGGGLDYQTDTQYF.

J is TRBJ2-6 and V is TRBV4-3; TRBD1 matches 10 bases. After removal of 4 bases from V and 0 bases from J, the junction contained 9 bases not matched to a gene. CDR3 length equals 19 residues. Germline CDR1 reads LGHNA; CDR2 reads YSLEER. The CDR3 reads CASSLLGGTGVSGANVLTF. The CDR3 bases are TGCGCCAGCAGCCTCCTAGGCGGGACAGGGGTCTCTGGGGCCAACGTCCTGACTTTC.

This clonotype has only a few counts. V and J are TRBV10-2 and TRBJ1-1, with a tentative D call TRBD1 (6 bases). V shed 7 bases and J shed 4 bases, with 13 bases lying between them. The CDR3 length is 13 residues. Germline CDR1 and CDR2: WSHSY and SAAADI. The CDR3 region has the DNA TGCGCCAGCACTAGGGACATATCCACTGAAGCTTTCTTT. It is translated as CASTRDISTEAFF.

This clonotype was observed a handful of times. The chain carries TRBV27 and TRBJ2-7, with D possibly called TRBD1 or TRBD2 (5 bases each). V was shortened by 4 bases and J by 4 bases, with 17 bases between the two germline ends. Per germline, CDR1 MNHEY and CDR2 SMNVEV (reference sequence). This CDR3 has 15 amino acids. The CDR3 sequence: CASSSPWDGLYEQYF. As DNA, the CDR3 is TGTGCCAGCAGTTCTCCCTGGGACGGTCTATACGAGCAGTACTTC.

This clonotype occurred a few times. The J gene is TRBJ1-2, the V gene TRBV27; 11 nucleotides agree with TRBD1. Losses at the gene ends were 5 bases for V and 7 bases for J; bases not matched to a gene: 3. CDR1 and CDR2 (germline): MNHEY, SMNVEV (reference sequence). The CDR3 extends over 13 amino acids. The CDR3 loop reads CASSGQGAFGYTF. The CDR3 DNA reads as TGTGCCAGCAGTGGACAGGGGGCGTTTGGCTACACCTTC.

This clonotype was counted a few times. This sequence joins TRBV7-9 and TRBJ2-7; TRBD1 aligns across 7 bases. The V and J ends lost 5 bases and 5 bases, in that order; junction bases with no gene match: 9. In germline, CDR1 is SEHNR, CDR2 FQNEAQ (reference sequence). The CDR3 is 14 amino acids. CDR3 in DNA: TGTGCCAGCAGCCCATCCGGGACAGTAGACGAGCAGTACTTC. It yields the protein CASSPSGTVDEQYF.

This clonotype was seen more than once but under ten times. The genes are TRBV29-1 and TRBJ2-1; 8 positions agree with TRBD1. From germline, CDR1 is SQVTM and CDR2 ANQGSEA. The CDR3 covers 14 residues. V was clipped by 0 bases and J by 7 bases; unmatched bases: 5. The CDR3 loop reads CSVEEGQDPNEQFF. CDR3 DNA sequence: TGCAGCGTTGAAGAGGGACAGGACCCAAATGAGCAGTTCTTC.

This clonotype was detected a few times. The V and J genes are TRBV29-1 and TRBJ2-3; 8 bases are shared with TRBD2. Trimming took 6 bases from V and 2 from J; bases not matched to a gene: 10. The CDR3 has 15 amino acids. CDR1 is SQVTM, CDR2 ANQGSEA, per germline. The CDR3 DNA reads TGCAGCGTAACCCCCGGGGGGGCGGTCACAGATACGCAGTATTTT. It is translated as CSVTPGGAVTDTQYF.

This clonotype was seen only a few times. This chain joins TRBV29-1 and TRBJ2-3; D may be TRBD2 (6 bases). This CDR3 comprises 11 residues. Trimming pared 7 bases from V and 1 base from J, leaving 6 bases between. CDR1 SQVTM and CDR2 ANQGSEA come from the germline V gene. The CDR3 loop reads CSGGGTDTQYF. CDR3 bases: TGCAGCGGGGGGGGCACAGATACGCAGTATTTT.

This clonotype appeared a few times. CDR3 sequence: CAWSDGIGVNTEAFF. DNA of the CDR3: TGTGCCTGGAGTGACGGGATAGGGGTGAACACTGAAGCTTTCTTT. The chain links TRBV30 to TRBJ1-1, with a weak D call TRBD1 (5 bases). Germline loops: CDR1 GTSNPN, CDR2 SVGIG (reference sequence). The CDR3 runs 15 residues. Trimming pared 1 base from V and 0 bases from J, leaving 12 bases between.

This clonotype was seen a handful of times. The rearrangement uses TRBV5-6 and TRBJ2-1; TRBD1 might be the D (6 bases). The CDR3 sequence is 13 residues long. V lost 4 bases and J 4 bases, leaving 9 bases between the germline ends. Germline CDR1 is SGHDT and CDR2 is YYEEEE. CDR3: CASSTDSYNEQFF. CDR3 coding DNA: TGTGCCAGCAGCACGGACAGTTACAATGAGCAGTTCTTC.

This clonotype was observed a few times. The rearrangement joins TRBV3-1 to TRBJ2-1, with a tentative D call TRBD1 (5 bases). V dropped 0 bases and J dropped 4 bases, with 13 bases sitting between them. Germline V gene lookup returns CDR1 LGHDT and CDR2 YNNKEL (reference sequence). CDR3 size: 16 residues. The DNA for the CDR3 is TGTGCCAGCAGCCAAGAGCAGGTCAGGGAATACAATGAGCAGTTCTTC. It specifies CASSQEQVREYNEQFF.

The table lists this clonotype with many counts. The J gene is TRBJ2-3, the V gene TRBV20-1; 8 nucleotides match TRBD2. The germline CDR1 and CDR2 sequences are DFQATT and SNEGSKA (reference sequence). V trimming: 3 bases; J trimming: 3 bases; junction bases outside the gene matches: 8. This CDR3 comprises 15 residues. As DNA, the CDR3 is TGCAGTGCTAGTTGGACGGGAGGGGTGACAGATACGCAGTATTTT. Translated: CSASWTGGVTDTQYF.

This clonotype was detected ten times or more. The chain is built from TRBV6-5 and TRBJ2-7; unclear D gene. This CDR3 comprises 12 residues. Germline loops: CDR1 MNHEY, CDR2 SVGAGI. Deletions cut 4 bases from V and 8 bases from J, with 12 bases between. This CDR3 is CASSSPGWKQYF. CDR3 in DNA: TGTGCCAGCAGTTCCCCCGGATGGAAGCAGTACTTC.

This clonotype has just a few counts. The rearrangement links TRBV29-1 to TRBJ2-2; D is ambiguous. The CDR3 has 13 amino acids. Germline CDR1 SQVTM, CDR2 ANQGSEA. V was pared by 5 bases and J by 8 bases, with 15 bases between. CDR3 DNA: TGCAGCGTTCCGGCCCCCAAGAGGGGGGAGCTGTTTTTT. Its protein is CSVPAPKRGELFF.

In this sample, this clonotype turned up a few times. In DNA form, the CDR3 reads TGTGCCAGCACCGGAGGACAGAGCTACGAGCAGTACTTC. Protein sequence: CASTGGQSYEQYF. The gene calls are TRBV2 and TRBJ2-7; TRBD1 might be the D (6 bases). The V gene lost 7 bases and the J gene lost 3 bases, with 13 bases spanning the gap. CDR3 size: 13 residues. From germline, CDR1 is SNHLY and CDR2 FYNNEI.

Only a few counts were recorded for this clonotype. The chain couples TRBV28 to TRBJ2-5; no clear D gene. Germline values: CDR1 MDHEN, CDR2 SYDVKM. Trimming removed 7 bases at V and 0 bases at J, with 15 bases between. The length of the CDR3 is 15 residues. CDR3 nucleotide sequence: TGTGCCAGCACCCGACCCCCGATGTACCAAGAGACCCAGTACTTC. This gives the protein CASTRPPMYQETQYF.

CDR3 loop: CASSVEGGKYEQYF. As DNA, the CDR3 is TGTGCCAGCAGCGTAGAGGGCGGAAAATACGAGCAGTACTTC. The chain combines TRBV9 with TRBJ2-7; D not resolved. Trimming took 0 bases from V and 4 from J, leaving 11 bases between them. Germline V gives CDR1 SGDLS, CDR2 YYNGEE. The CDR3 spans 14 residues.

J is TRBJ2-5 and V is TRBV9, with TRBD2 matching over 8 bases. The germline V gene has CDR1 SGDLS and CDR2 YYNGEE. J lost 1 base, V lost 4 bases, and 12 bases had no gene match. There are 17 residues in the CDR3. This chain's CDR3 is CASSLEASGSFQETQYF. CDR3 DNA sequence: TGTGCCAGCAGCCTAGAGGCTAGCGGGTCTTTCCAAGAGACCCAGTACTTC.

In its sample, this clonotype was seen many times. CDR3 in amino acids: CASSVGGRTEAFF. In nucleotides, the CDR3 is TGTGCCAGCAGCGTAGGAGGACGGACTGAAGCTTTCTTT. The chain is built from TRBV9 and TRBJ1-1; no clear D. The CDR3 runs to 13 residues. CDR1 is SGDLS, CDR2 YYNGEE, per germline. V lost 0 bases to trimming and J lost 5 bases, with 8 bases between them. The full variable domain, its missing parts supplied by reference TRBV9 and TRBJ1-1, is DSGVTQTPKHLITATGQRVTLRCSPRSGDLSVYWYQQSLDQGLQFLIQYYNGEERAKGNILERFSAQQFPDLHSELNLSSLELGDSALYFCASSVGGRTEAFFGQGTRLTVV.

This clonotype has more than one count but fewer than ten. V gene TRBV9 combines with J gene TRBJ2-5; 10 positions agree with TRBD2. Germline assignment: CDR1 SGDLS and CDR2 YYNGEE. The CDR3 totals 15 residues. Germline trimming cut 4 bases from V and 4 bases from J; bases unmatched to any gene: 7. The chain's CDR3 is CASSPSGRAGETQYF. In nucleotides, the CDR3 is TGTGCCAGCAGCCCGAGCGGGAGGGCCGGAGAGACCCAGTACTTC.

The rearrangement links TRBV20-1 to TRBJ2-7; possible D gene TRBD2, 6 bases. The CDR3 contains 13 residues. Germline V gene data show CDR1 as DFQATT and CDR2 as SNEGSKA (reference sequence). The V end was cut by 4 bases, the J end by 2 bases, with 12 bases between. CDR3 amino acids: CSANSGETYEQYF. CDR3 nucleotides: TGCAGTGCTAATTCGGGGGAAACCTACGAGCAGTACTTC.

The V and J genes are TRBV6-5 and TRBJ2-7; D may correspond to TRBD1 or TRBD2 (5 bases each). This CDR3 spans 16 amino acids. The V end lost 0 bases, the J end lost 0 bases, and 12 bases lay between the germline ends. CDR1 MNHEY and CDR2 SVGAGI come from the germline V gene. CDR3 bases: TGTGCCAGCAGTTACTCGATTCAGGGACCCTCCTACGAGCAGTACTTC. Its translation: CASSYSIQGPSYEQYF.

The V and J genes are TRBV5-5 and TRBJ1-5; 7 bases are a match to TRBD1. The CDR3 contains 14 residues. The germline V gene has CDR1 SGHKS and CDR2 YYEKEE (reference sequence). V gave up 4 bases and J gave up 5 bases; unmatched junction bases: 6. The CDR3 loop is CASSLGQLDQPQHF. In DNA form, the CDR3 reads TGTGCCAGCAGCCTGGGACAGCTAGATCAGCCCCAGCATTTT.

Only a few counts were recorded for this clonotype. The V gene is TRBV12-3 or TRBV12-4, the J gene TRBJ2-1; D might be TRBD2 (6 bases). The V gene lost 3 bases and the J gene lost 5 bases, with 8 bases spanning the gap. CDR3 size: 13 residues. The CDR3 loop reads CASSFWGDNEQFF. The CDR3 bases are TGTGCCAGCAGTTTCTGGGGGGACAATGAGCAGTTCTTC.

The chain links TRBV27 to TRBJ2-3, with 12 positions matching TRBD1. CDR3 length: 17 amino acids. J was trimmed by 2 bases and V by 6 bases; bases with no gene match: 9. Germline V gene data show CDR1 as MNHEY and CDR2 as SMNVEV (reference sequence). The CDR3 here is CASRDGAGQGATDTQYF. DNA of the CDR3: TGTGCCAGCAGGGACGGAGCGGGACAGGGGGCCACAGATACGCAGTATTTT.

This clonotype has more than one count but fewer than ten. The chain employs TRBV11-2 and TRBJ1-3; no reliable D call. This CDR3 spans 14 amino acids. V gave up 2 bases and J gave up 0 bases, with 5 bases separating them. Per germline, CDR1 SGHAT and CDR2 FQNNGV. The CDR3 here is CASSLQASGNTIYF. Written as DNA, the CDR3 is TGTGCCAGCAGCTTACAGGCCTCTGGAAACACCATATATTTT.

This clonotype was counted at least ten times. V gene TRBV4-3 combines with J gene TRBJ2-5; 9 positions match TRBD1. Germline V gene data show CDR1 as LGHNA and CDR2 as YSLEER. With V trimmed by 4 bases and J by 6 bases, 9 bases remained unmatched. This CDR3 contains 15 residues. The CDR3 region has the DNA TGCGCCAGCAGCCCTGGGACAGGGTACCTTCAGACCCAGTACTTC. Amino acids: CASSPGTGYLQTQYF.

Comments on this clonotype: A read error may explain this, as a much larger clone is one base away. This sequence joins TRBV13 and TRBJ2-1, with D hard to call. Germline assignment: CDR1 PRHDT and CDR2 FYEKMQ (reference sequence). Trimming stripped 1 base from V and 8 bases from J, with 3 bases between. The length of the CDR3 is 11 residues. The CDR3 protein is CASSLEDEQFF. CDR3 coding DNA: TGTGCCAGCAGCTTAGAGGATGAGCAGTTCTTC.

This clonotype occurred many times. The gene calls are TRBV14 and TRBJ1-1, with D uncertain. The V gene's germline CDR1 is SGHDN and CDR2 FVKESK. V gave up 0 bases and J gave up 1 base, with 6 bases separating them. The length of the CDR3 is 14 residues. The DNA of the CDR3 is TGTGCCAGCAGCCAAGATGAGGGGAACACTGAAGCTTTCTTT. Translation gives CASSQDEGNTEAFF.

Points on this clonotype: Germline is not matched at one junction end, which may reflect a read error. The CDR3 protein is CASSPPLDRDTGGLFF. Written as DNA, the CDR3 is TGTGCCAGCTCACCACCGCTGGACAGGGACACCGGGGGGCTGTTTTTT. The chain uses TRBV18 and TRBJ2-2; 8 bases are shared with TRBD1. The CDR3 totals 16 residues. Germline CDR1 reads KGHSH; CDR2 reads LQKENI. The whole variable domain, filled in from reference TRBV18 and TRBJ2-2, reads NAGVMQNPRHLVRRRGQEARLRCSPMKGHSHVYWYRQLPEEGLKFMVYLQKENIIDESGMPKERFSAEFPKEGPSILRIQQVVRGDSAAYFCASSPPLDRDTGGLFFGEGSRLTVL.

The V gene is TRBV25-1, the J gene TRBJ2-6; D unresolved. Trimming stripped 2 bases from V and 0 bases from J, with 8 bases between. The CDR3 spans 16 residues. The V gene's germline CDR1 is MGHDK and CDR2 SYGVNS. The DNA for the CDR3 is TGTGCCAGCAGTGAAGGGCCGTACTCTGGGGCCAACGTCCTGACTTTC. As protein: CASSEGPYSGANVLTF.